Below, one T cell receptor (beta chain) is given with its context. As for time point: persistent/refractory GD, antithyroid drugs over 5 years with positive TRAb. The TCR library was made from RNA extracted from PBMCs. Through Arm-PCR of CDR3 regions and iRepertoire HTBI primers, TCR beta libraries were built. TCRdb reprocessed the multiplex PCR reads via MiXCR and lists one record per CDR3 protein. The sample has about 470,000 distinct CDR3 sequences; less than 25% are singletons. These data belong to a study of regulatory T cells in long-lasting Graves disease. V lost 1 base to trimming and J lost 0 bases; unmatched junction nucleotides: 5. Germline V lookup: CDR1 SQVTM, CDR2 ANQGSEA. The CDR3 consists of 17 residues.

The sequencing here drew on peripheral blood mononuclear cells (PBMCs), taken when the disease was refractory, from a patient treated with antithyroid drugs. This TCR was recovered from a female donor with Graves disease. The chain couples TRBV29-1 to TRBJ2-1, with TRBD2 identical over 11 bases. The CDR3 bases are TGCAGCGTTGAAGTAGCGGGAGGGTTGAGCTCCTACAATGAGCAGTTCTTC. This gives the protein CSVEVAGGLSSYNEQFF.